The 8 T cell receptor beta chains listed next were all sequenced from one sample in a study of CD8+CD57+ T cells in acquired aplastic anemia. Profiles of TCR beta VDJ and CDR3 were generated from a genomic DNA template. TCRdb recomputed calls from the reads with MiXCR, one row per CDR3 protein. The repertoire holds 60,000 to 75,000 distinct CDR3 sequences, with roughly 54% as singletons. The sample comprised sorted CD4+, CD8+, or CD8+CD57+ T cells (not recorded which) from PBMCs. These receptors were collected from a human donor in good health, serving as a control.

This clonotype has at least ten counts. The CDR3 DNA is TGTGCCAGCTCACAGGGACAGCCTCCCTACGAGCAGTACTTC. It translates to CASSQGQPPYEQYF. V and J are TRBV18 and TRBJ2-7, with 7 bases matching TRBD1. The CDR3 is 14 residues long. Germline CDR1 KGHSH, CDR2 LQKENI. Losses at the gene ends were 4 bases for V and 2 bases for J; bases not matched to a gene: 5.

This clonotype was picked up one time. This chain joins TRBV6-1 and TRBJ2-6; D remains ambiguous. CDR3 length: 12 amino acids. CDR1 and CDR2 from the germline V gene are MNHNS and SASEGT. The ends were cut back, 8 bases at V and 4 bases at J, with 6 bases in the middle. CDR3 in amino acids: CASDTGANVLTF. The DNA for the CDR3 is TGTGCCAGCGATACCGGGGCCAACGTCCTGACTTTC.

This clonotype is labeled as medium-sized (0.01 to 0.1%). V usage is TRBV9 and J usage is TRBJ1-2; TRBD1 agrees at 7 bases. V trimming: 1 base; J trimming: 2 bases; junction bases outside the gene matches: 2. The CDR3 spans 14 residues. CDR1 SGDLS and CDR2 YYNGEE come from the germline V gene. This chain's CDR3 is CASSVSGGNYGYTF. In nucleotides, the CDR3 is TGTGCCAGCAGCGTATCAGGGGGAAACTATGGCTACACCTTC.

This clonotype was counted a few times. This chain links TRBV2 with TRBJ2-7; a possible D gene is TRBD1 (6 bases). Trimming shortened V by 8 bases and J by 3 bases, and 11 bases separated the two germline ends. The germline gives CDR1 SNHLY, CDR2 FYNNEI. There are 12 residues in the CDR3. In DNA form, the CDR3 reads TGTGCCAGCTCCTCGGACAGCTACGAGCAGTACTTC. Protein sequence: CASSSDSYEQYF.

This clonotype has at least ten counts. In DNA, the CDR3 is TGTGCCAGCAGAGGCGGGGGTGGTTCACCCCTCCACTTT. The encoded protein is CASRGGGGSPLHF. This rearrangement joins TRBV27 to TRBJ1-6; D is possibly TRBD1 (5 bases). Germline CDR1 reads MNHEY; CDR2 reads SMNVEV (reference sequence). The CDR3 is made up of 13 amino acids. The V and J ends lost 6 bases and 9 bases respectively, with 12 bases between them.

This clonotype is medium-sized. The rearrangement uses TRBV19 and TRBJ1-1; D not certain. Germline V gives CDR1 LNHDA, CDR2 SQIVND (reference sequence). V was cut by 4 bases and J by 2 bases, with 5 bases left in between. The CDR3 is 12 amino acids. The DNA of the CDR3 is TGTGCCAGTAGTAAACCTAACACTGAAGCTTTCTTT. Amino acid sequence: CASSKPNTEAFF.

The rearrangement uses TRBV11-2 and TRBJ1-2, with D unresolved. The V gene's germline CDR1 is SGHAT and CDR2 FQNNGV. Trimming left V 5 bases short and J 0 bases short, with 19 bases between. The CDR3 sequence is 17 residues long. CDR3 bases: TGTGCCAGCAGCCTACTCACCTCCCGAACGACTAACTATGGCTACACCTTC. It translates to CASSLLTSRTTNYGYTF.

The CDR3 nucleotides read TGTGCCAGTAGTCTACCGGGACAGGGGAACACTGAAGCTTTCTTT. Translating it yields CASSLPGQGNTEAFF. V is TRBV19 and J is TRBJ1-1, with TRBD1 identical over 9 bases. The CDR3 runs 15 residues. The J segment lost 1 base and the V segment lost 5 bases, leaving 5 bases of the junction unmatched. In germline, CDR1 is LNHDA, CDR2 SQIVND (reference sequence).